The 30 T cell receptor beta chains listed next were all sequenced from one sample in a study of T cell responses to AZD1222 COVID-19 vaccine. TCRdb's copy holds only in-frame clones and misses some; the assay was immunoSEQ multiplex PCR. This table has around 150,000 clones, roughly 89% appearing once. The input for sequencing was peripheral blood, taken 28 days after the second dose of the MenACWY control vaccine. All receptors come from an adult who received the MenACWY meningococcal vaccine as a control.

This chain connects TRBV15 to TRBJ2-7, with D possibly TRBD1 on 6 matching bases. Trimming took off 0 bases at V and 2 bases at J, with 14 bases between the two ends. Germline-derived CDR1 and CDR2 are LNHNV and YYDKDF (reference sequence). The length of the CDR3 is 16 residues. This CDR3 is CATSRDGGSSTYEQYF. The CDR3 DNA follows: TGTGCCACCAGCAGAGATGGGGGCAGTTCGACCTACGAGCAGTACTTC.

The chain joins TRBV3-1 (or the pseudogene TRBV3-2) to TRBJ2-6; 8 positions agree with TRBD2. This CDR3 comprises 18 residues. J gave up 1 base and V 2 bases, and 7 bases lay outside the gene matches. Germline V gene lookup returns CDR1 LGHDT and CDR2 YNNKEL (reference sequence). The CDR3 spells CASSQSGSGNSGANVLTF. In DNA, the CDR3 is TGTGCCAGCAGCCAAAGCGGTAGCGGGAATTCTGGGGCCAACGTCCTGACTTTC.

The chain combines TRBV9 with TRBJ2-3, with D tentatively TRBD2 (5 bases). Looked up from germline, CDR1 is SGDLS and CDR2 is YYNGEE. The V end lost 0 bases, the J end lost 0 bases, and 11 bases lay between the germline ends. This CDR3 is built from 16 residues. CDR3 sequence: CASSVASGSSTDTQYF. CDR3 coding DNA: TGTGCCAGCAGCGTAGCCAGCGGATCTAGCACAGATACGCAGTATTTT.

The rearrangement uses TRBV11-2 and TRBJ2-7, with TRBD2 identical over 7 bases. Germline V gives CDR1 SGHAT, CDR2 FQNNGV. The CDR3 spans 14 residues. V lost 4 bases to trimming and J lost 3 bases; unmatched junction nucleotides: 6. CDR3 bases: TGTGCCAGCAGCTCGTCCCCGGGGGGCTACGAGCAGTACTTC. Amino acids: CASSSSPGGYEQYF.

The chain is built from TRBV24-1 and TRBJ1-4; D perhaps matches TRBD1 (6 bases). Germline-derived CDR1 and CDR2 are KGHDR and SFDVKD. V was pared by 4 bases and J by 7 bases, with 9 bases between. CDR3 length: 13 residues. The CDR3 DNA sequence: TGTGCCACCAGTGAGGGGGCGCGTGAAAAACTGTTTTTT. This encodes CATSEGAREKLFF.

This chain connects TRBV5-1 to TRBJ2-3, with TRBD2 matching 10 bases. CDR1 is SGHRS, CDR2 YFSETQ, per germline. Trimming took 5 bases from V and 6 from J; bases not matched to a gene: 12. The CDR3 has 16 residues. The CDR3 DNA reads as TGCGCCAGCAGTGAGCGGGAGGGCCGTTTGGCGGATACGCAGTATTTT. Its protein product is CASSEREGRLADTQYF.

The rearrangement uses TRBV24-1 and TRBJ2-7, with D hard to call. The germline CDR1 and CDR2 sequences are KGHDR and SFDVKD. The V end lost 4 bases, the J end lost 3 bases, and 3 bases lay between the germline ends. The CDR3 is made up of 11 amino acids. The CDR3 loop is CATSDDYEQYF. CDR3 nucleotides: TGTGCCACCAGTGACGACTACGAGCAGTACTTC.

The chain couples TRBV30 to TRBJ2-5, with D unclear. Germline lookup yields CDR1 GTSNPN and CDR2 SVGIG (reference sequence). CDR3 length: 14 amino acids. Trimming cost V 2 bases and J 5 bases, with 15 bases left between them. The CDR3 nucleotides read TGTGCCTGGAGTCCTTCTCCCAGAGACGAGACCCAGTACTTC. This sequence encodes CAWSPSPRDETQYF.

J is TRBJ2-2 and V is TRBV14; a possible D gene is TRBD1 (6 bases). The germline V gene has CDR1 SGHDN and CDR2 FVKESK. V lost 0 bases and J lost 3, with 8 bases in between. This CDR3 is 15 amino acids long. The DNA of the CDR3 is TGTGCCAGCAGCCAAGACAGGGGCGACACCGGGGAGCTGTTTTTT. Amino acids: CASSQDRGDTGELFF. The variable domain in full, completed from reference TRBV14 and TRBJ2-2, reads EAGVTQFPSHSVIEKGQTVTLRCDPISGHDNLYWYRRVMGKEIKFLLHFVKESKQDESGMPNNRFLAERTGGTYSTLKVQPAELEDSGVYFCASSQDRGDTGELFFGEGSRLTVL.

The genes are TRBV27 and TRBJ2-5, with D perhaps TRBD1 (5 bases). V was clipped by 4 bases and J by 2 bases, with 17 bases between them. Germline V lookup: CDR1 MNHEY, CDR2 SMNVEV (reference sequence). The CDR3 runs 16 residues. CDR3 sequence reads: CASSSFWTRLQETQYF. The CDR3 nucleotides are TGTGCCAGCAGTTCCTTCTGGACAAGGCTACAAGAGACCCAGTACTTC.

This sequence joins TRBV7-2 and TRBJ2-7; possibly TRBD2 for D (5 bases). The CDR3 consists of 11 residues. V lost 1 base, J lost 12 bases, and 10 bases lay in between. Germline loops: CDR1 SGHTA, CDR2 FQGNSA. The CDR3 region is CASSLGWEWYF. The CDR3 DNA sequence: TGTGCCAGCAGCTTAGGCTGGGAGTGGTACTTC.

The rearrangement joins TRBV7-2 to TRBJ2-3; TRBD2 matches 10 bases. With 9 bases clipped from V and 4 bases from J, the junction kept 10 bases outside the gene matches. CDR3 length: 15 residues. Germline CDR1 is SGHTA and CDR2 is FQGNSA. For the CDR3, the DNA is TGTGCCAGTGATCCTAGCGGGGGATTTCCAGATACGCAGTATTTT. The encoded protein is CASDPSGGFPDTQYF.

The genes are TRBV7-3 and TRBJ2-1; the match to TRBD2 covers 9 bases. V shed 5 bases and J 1 base; nucleotides not matched to a gene: 3. Germline V gives CDR1 SGHTA, CDR2 FQGTGA. There are 15 residues in the CDR3. This chain's CDR3 is CASSPSGRSYNEQFF. The CDR3 DNA reads as TGTGCCAGCAGCCCGAGCGGGAGGTCCTACAATGAGCAGTTCTTC.

The chain has TRBV5-1 and TRBJ2-1; tentatively, D is TRBD1 or TRBD2 (5 bases each). Germline CDR1 is SGHRS and CDR2 is YFSETQ. This CDR3 contains 15 residues. Between the trimmed V and J ends, which lost 3 bases and 2 bases, there was a span of 12 bases. The CDR3 sequence is CASSSGLDPYNEQFF. The CDR3 nucleotides are TGCGCCAGCAGCTCGGGGCTAGACCCCTACAATGAGCAGTTCTTC.

The chain combines TRBV18 with TRBJ1-6; 8 bases are a match to TRBD1. The germline V gene has CDR1 KGHSH and CDR2 LQKENI. Unmatched junction bases numbered 8, after V lost 5 bases and J lost 5 bases. The CDR3 totals 16 residues. The CDR3 spells CASSSTGQGDNSPLHF. CDR3 nucleotides: TGTGCCAGCTCATCAACCGGACAGGGTGATAATTCACCCCTCCACTTT.

The chain is built from TRBV4-3 and TRBJ1-6, with D maybe TRBD1 (6 bases). CDR3 length equals 16 residues. Per germline, CDR1 LGHNA and CDR2 YSLEER. V was cut by 2 bases and J by 7 bases, with 15 bases left in between. Here the CDR3 reads CASSQLQGSGNSPLHF. In DNA, the CDR3 is TGCGCCAGCAGCCAACTCCAGGGGTCGGGGAATTCACCCCTCCACTTT.

The chain has TRBV5-1 and TRBJ2-5; TRBD2 aligns across 11 bases. Looked up from germline, CDR1 is SGHRS and CDR2 is YFSETQ. The CDR3 spans 16 residues. V lost 3 bases to trimming and J lost 5 bases; unmatched junction nucleotides: 9. The CDR3 loop is CASSSYGLAGGETQYF. The CDR3 DNA sequence: TGCGCCAGCAGCTCTTACGGACTAGCGGGCGGGGAGACCCAGTACTTC.

J is TRBJ1-6 and V is TRBV6-1, with D perhaps matching TRBD1 (6 bases). Per germline, CDR1 MNHNS and CDR2 SASEGT. CDR3 size: 17 residues. Trimming removed 2 bases from V and 6 bases from J, with 17 bases in between. For the CDR3, the DNA is TGTGCCAGCAGTGAACAGCAGGGGAGGGTTCCTAATTCACCCCTCCACTTT. It codes for CASSEQQGRVPNSPLHF.

The V and J genes are TRBV3-1 (or the pseudogene TRBV3-2) and TRBJ2-2, with D unresolved. The CDR3 extends over 10 amino acids. Germline CDR1 LGHDT, CDR2 YNNKEL (reference sequence). Trimming took 3 bases from V and 10 from J, leaving 3 bases between them. The CDR3 coding sequence is TGTGCCAGCAGCCAGGAGGAGCTGTTTTTT. Encoded protein: CASSQEELFF.

This rearrangement joins TRBV5-1 to TRBJ2-2; D is ambiguous. The CDR3 has 15 amino acids. In germline, CDR1 is SGHRS, CDR2 YFSETQ. Trimming removed 1 base at V and 0 bases at J, with 7 bases between. The CDR3 coding sequence is TGCGCCAGCAGCTTGACGCTCGCGAACACCGGGGAGCTGTTTTTT. It translates to CASSLTLANTGELFF.

The V gene is TRBV3-1 (or the pseudogene TRBV3-2), the J gene TRBJ1-3; no clear D. CDR1 and CDR2 from the germline V gene are LGHDT and YNNKEL (reference sequence). There are 13 residues in the CDR3. V lost 5 bases and J 0 bases, leaving 5 bases between the germline ends. CDR3 in amino acids: CASSTGSGNTIYF. The CDR3 DNA reads TGTGCCAGCAGCACGGGCTCTGGAAACACCATATATTTT.

The V call is TRBV7-9, the J call TRBJ1-6; unclear D gene. This CDR3 is 20 amino acids long. Germline loops: CDR1 SEHNR, CDR2 FQNEAQ (reference sequence). The V gene lost 7 bases and the J gene lost 2 bases, with 27 bases spanning the gap. CDR3 loop: CASTVLCGEDQVAYNSPLHF. The CDR3 DNA reads as TGTGCCAGCACCGTACTTTGTGGGGAGGACCAGGTAGCCTATAATTCACCCCTCCACTTT.

The V and J genes are TRBV6-2 or TRBV6-3 and TRBJ2-7, with D hard to call. Germline loops: CDR1 MNHEY, CDR2 SVGEGT. CDR3 size: 12 residues. The V gene lost 2 bases and the J gene lost 6 bases, with 8 bases spanning the gap. Written as DNA, the CDR3 is TGTGCCAGCAGTTACCTTCTCGGCGAGCAGTACTTC. Translation: CASSYLLGEQYF.

This chain uses TRBV20-1 with TRBJ1-2; D may be TRBD1 (5 bases). V shed 3 bases and J shed 8 bases, with 13 bases lying between them. Germline CDR1 is DFQATT and CDR2 is SNEGSKA (reference sequence). The CDR3 has 12 residues. CDR3 sequence: CSASSGTYGYTF. DNA of the CDR3: TGCAGTGCTAGTTCGGGGACGTACGGCTACACCTTC.

The chain links TRBV28 to TRBJ1-2, with TRBD1 matching 9 bases. The CDR3 is 12 amino acids. V lost 7 bases, J lost 7 bases, and 4 bases stayed unmatched. Looked up from germline, CDR1 is MDHEN and CDR2 is SYDVKM. The CDR3 spells CASNTGGRGYTF. The CDR3 region has the DNA TGTGCCAGCAACACAGGGGGCCGTGGCTACACCTTC.

The genes are TRBV12-3 or TRBV12-4 and TRBJ2-3; TRBD1 aligns across 8 bases. Unmatched junction bases numbered 2, after V lost 5 bases and J lost 4 bases. This CDR3 spans 13 amino acids. The CDR3 nucleotides read TGTGCCAGCAGTCGGACAGGGTCAGATACGCAGTATTTT. Its translation is CASSRTGSDTQYF.

This chain links TRBV7-8 with TRBJ1-2; D is unclear. CDR3 length equals 14 residues. Germline V gene lookup returns CDR1 SGHVS and CDR2 FQNEAQ. V was cut by 2 bases and J by 4 bases, with 11 bases left in between. CDR3 in amino acids: CASSLTPHLYGYTF. CDR3 in DNA: TGTGCCAGCAGCTTAACCCCCCACCTCTATGGCTACACCTTC.

The rearrangement uses TRBV19 and TRBJ2-3, with TRBD1 identical over 9 bases. Unmatched junction bases numbered 11, after V lost 5 bases and J lost 5 bases. The CDR3 is 16 residues long. CDR1 and CDR2 (germline): LNHDA, SQIVND (reference sequence). The chain's CDR3 is CASSAPGQGRGDTQYF. CDR3 DNA: TGTGCCAGTAGTGCTCCGGGACAGGGACGGGGAGATACGCAGTATTTT.

The rearrangement links TRBV5-5 to TRBJ2-1; possibly TRBD1 for D (5 bases). The germline V and J ends were trimmed by 0 bases and 4 bases, with 11 bases remaining between them. The CDR3 loop spans 15 amino acids. Per the germline V gene, CDR1 is SGHKS and CDR2 is YYEKEE (reference sequence). The CDR3 sequence is CASSLEDRTYNEQFF. The DNA for the CDR3 is TGTGCCAGCAGCTTGGAAGACAGAACATACAATGAGCAGTTCTTC.

The rearrangement uses TRBV6-5 and TRBJ1-4; TRBD1 matches 7 bases. The CDR3 contains 15 residues. Unmatched junction bases numbered 7, after V lost 4 bases and J lost 5 bases. Germline CDR1 MNHEY, CDR2 SVGAGI. The CDR3 nucleotides are TGTGCCAGCAGTTCCCCAGGGGGGCTAAATGAAAAACTGTTTTTT. Translated, it gives CASSSPGGLNEKLFF.